These 24 T cell receptor beta chains share one sample of origin, sequenced in a study of blood T cell repertoires in COVID-19. Method: immunoSEQ multiplex PCR; TCRdb's copy keeps in-frame clones and lacks some. Altogether 190,000 or so clones are present, roughly nine tenths being singletons, with the ten largest covering around 7%. The sample comprised peripheral blood. Receptor source: a man aged 35 to 55 with acute or convalescent COVID-19.

This chain joins TRBV10-3 and TRBJ1-1; no definite D call. The CDR3 runs to 12 residues. Germline CDR1 ENHRY, CDR2 SYGVKD. Trimming removed 8 bases from V and 5 bases from J, with 12 bases in between. Here the CDR3 reads CAIGETGTEAFF. The CDR3 nucleotides read TGTGCCATCGGAGAAACGGGGACTGAAGCTTTCTTT.

The genes are TRBV5-1 and TRBJ2-3; 7 positions agree with TRBD1. The CDR3 runs 15 residues. The junction had 8 bases not matched to a gene; V was cut back by 5 bases and J by 2 bases. Germline-derived CDR1 and CDR2 are SGHRS and YFSETQ. Written as DNA, the CDR3 is TGCGCCAGCAGGCATCCGGGACAGTCCACAGATACGCAGTATTTT. Its protein product is CASRHPGQSTDTQYF.

The V call is TRBV20-1, the J call TRBJ2-2, with D uncertain. The V and J ends lost 3 bases and 5 bases respectively, with 4 bases between them. Germline V gene lookup returns CDR1 DFQATT and CDR2 SNEGSKA (reference sequence). The CDR3 is 11 amino acids. CDR3 residues: CSASRTGELFF. CDR3 in DNA: TGCAGTGCTAGTCGGACCGGGGAGCTGTTTTTT.

CDR3 sequence (DNA): TGTGCCACCAGCGGACGACAGGGACGGGACACCGGGGAGCTGTTTTTT. Translated: CATSGRQGRDTGELFF. This chain connects TRBV15 to TRBJ2-2; 7 bases are a match to TRBD1. V lost 5 bases to trimming and J lost 3 bases; unmatched junction nucleotides: 9. The CDR3 has 16 residues. Germline V CDR1 and CDR2: LNHNV, YYDKDF (reference sequence).

The chain employs TRBV10-3 and TRBJ1-4, with 8 bases matching TRBD1. The CDR3 totals 15 residues. CDR1 ENHRY and CDR2 SYGVKD come from the germline V gene. V trimming: 3 bases; J trimming: 7 bases; junction bases outside the gene matches: 7. The CDR3 here is CAISDSDREGEKLFF. As DNA, the CDR3 is TGTGCCATCAGTGACTCGGACAGGGAGGGTGAAAAACTGTTTTTT.

V is TRBV4-2 and J is TRBJ2-3; 11 bases match TRBD2. CDR3 size: 16 residues. The V gene end was trimmed by 4 bases and the J gene end by 4 bases; junction bases not matched to a gene: 7. Germline CDR1 and CDR2: LGHNA and YNFKEQ. The CDR3 region is CASSPEIAGGADTQYF. In DNA, the CDR3 is TGTGCCAGCAGCCCCGAGATAGCGGGGGGGGCAGATACGCAGTATTTT.

This chain joins TRBV5-4 and TRBJ2-2, with D possibly TRBD1 on 6 matching bases. The CDR3 length is 15 residues. The germline V gene has CDR1 SGHNT and CDR2 YYREEE (reference sequence). Deletions cut 1 base from V and 2 bases from J, with 9 bases between. The CDR3 loop reads CASSLKGTNTGELFF. In nucleotides, the CDR3 is TGTGCCAGCAGCTTGAAGGGGACAAACACCGGGGAGCTGTTTTTT.

The CDR3 region has the DNA TGTGCCAGCAGCTTTATTAGCTCCTATAATTCACCCCTCCACTTT. It specifies CASSFISSYNSPLHF. The chain has TRBV5-5 and TRBJ1-6; no reliable D call. This CDR3 spans 15 amino acids. Trimming shortened V by 2 bases and J by 0 bases, and 6 bases separated the two germline ends. The germline CDR1 and CDR2 sequences are SGHKS and YYEKEE (reference sequence).

The genes are TRBV27 and TRBJ2-7, with D perhaps matching TRBD2 (5 bases). Germline CDR1 MNHEY, CDR2 SMNVEV (reference sequence). The CDR3 contains 14 residues. V was shortened by 5 bases and J by 2 bases, with 13 bases between the two germline ends. CDR3 DNA: TGTGCCAGCAGTACCTCCCGGGGTACCTACGAGCAGTACTTC. It specifies CASSTSRGTYEQYF.

The gene calls are TRBV5-4 and TRBJ2-7, with a tentative D call TRBD1 (6 bases). Germline V gene sequence: CDR1 SGHNT, CDR2 YYREEE (reference sequence). V was shortened by 10 bases and J by 0 bases, with 14 bases between the two germline ends. The CDR3 has 13 residues. CDR3 DNA sequence: TGTGCCGCCCACCACAGGGACTCCTACGAGCAGTACTTC. It specifies CAAHHRDSYEQYF.

The V and J genes are TRBV5-4 and TRBJ2-3; the match to TRBD1 covers 7 bases. Per germline, CDR1 SGHNT and CDR2 YYREEE (reference sequence). The CDR3 totals 11 residues. V gave up 4 bases and J gave up 14 bases; unmatched junction bases: 7. As DNA, the CDR3 is TGTGCCAGCAGCAGGGACAGCCTGCGGTATTTT. Translated, it gives CASSRDSLRYF. Looking up the rest from reference TRBV5-4 and TRBJ2-3 gives the full variable domain: ETGVTQSPTHLIKTRGQQVTLRCSSQSGHNTVSWYQQALGQGPQFIFQYYREEENGRGNFPPRFSGLQFPNYSSELNVNALELDDSALYLCASSRDSLRYFGPGTRLTVL.

V usage is TRBV10-3 and J usage is TRBJ2-2; 9 nucleotides agree with TRBD1. The germline gives CDR1 ENHRY, CDR2 SYGVKD. This CDR3 is built from 15 residues. The ends lost 10 bases at V and 5 bases at J; junction bases unmatched: 11. Here the CDR3 DNA reads TGTGCCACCCAAAGGGACAGGGAATGGACCGGGGAGCTGTTTTTT. Translated: CATQRDREWTGELFF.

The V call is TRBV19, the J call TRBJ2-3; 12 bases are a match to TRBD1. Trimming cost V 4 bases and J 5 bases; bases outside gene matches: 1. The length of the CDR3 is 14 residues. Germline assignment: CDR1 LNHDA and CDR2 SQIVND (reference sequence). The CDR3 here is CASSRDRGQDTQYF. The CDR3 region has the DNA TGTGCCAGTAGTAGGGACAGGGGGCAAGATACGCAGTATTTT.

The chain couples TRBV6-5 to TRBJ2-7; TRBD1 is a possible D gene (5 bases). The germline CDR1 and CDR2 sequences are MNHEY and SVGAGI. Trimming stripped 6 bases from V and 0 bases from J, with 9 bases between. The CDR3 sequence is 13 residues long. The CDR3 here is CASSRASSYEQYF. The CDR3 DNA sequence: TGTGCCAGCAGCAGGGCGAGCTCCTACGAGCAGTACTTC.

The rearrangement joins TRBV27 to TRBJ1-5; 7 bases fit TRBD1. Per germline, CDR1 MNHEY and CDR2 SMNVEV (reference sequence). The trim removed 3 bases at V and 7 bases at J, leaving 6 bases unmatched. The CDR3 is 14 amino acids. In nucleotides, the CDR3 is TGTGCCAGCAGTTTGAGACAGGGCGGCCAGCCCCAGCATTTT. This codes for CASSLRQGGQPQHF.

The chain carries TRBV30 and TRBJ1-2; D possibly corresponds to TRBD1 (6 bases). Trimming removed 3 bases at V and 3 bases at J, with 11 bases between. This CDR3 is 13 amino acids long. The germline CDR1 and CDR2 sequences are GTSNPN and SVGIG (reference sequence). The CDR3 reads CAWRGGRDYGYTF. The CDR3 DNA reads as TGTGCCTGGAGGGGGGGGCGCGACTATGGCTACACCTTC.

The genes are TRBV5-5 and TRBJ2-3; TRBD1 matches 7 bases. This CDR3 comprises 15 residues. The germline CDR1 and CDR2 sequences are SGHKS and YYEKEE (reference sequence). V was pared by 1 base and J by 3 bases, with 5 bases of the junction left unmatched. CDR3 loop: CASSLWGRGTDTQYF. In nucleotides, the CDR3 is TGTGCCAGCAGCTTGTGGGGCAGGGGGACAGATACGCAGTATTTT. The whole variable domain, filled in from reference TRBV5-5 and TRBJ2-3, reads DAGVTQSPTHLIKTRGQQVTLRCSPISGHKSVSWYQQVLGQGPQFIFQYYEKEERGRGNFPDRFSARQFPNYSSELNVNALLLGDSALYLCASSLWGRGTDTQYFGPGTRLTVL.

The genes are TRBV19 and TRBJ2-2; D gene unclear. Germline V gene sequence: CDR1 LNHDA, CDR2 SQIVND (reference sequence). The CDR3 is 14 amino acids. V lost 3 bases to trimming and J lost 5 bases, with 10 bases between them. The CDR3 DNA reads as TGTGCCAGTAGTATTCCGGCAGGAACCGGGGAGCTGTTTTTT. Protein product: CASSIPAGTGELFF.

This sequence joins TRBV4-1 and TRBJ1-2; D remains unclear. The V gene's germline CDR1 is MGHRA and CDR2 YSYEKL. This CDR3 comprises 20 residues. V lost 1 base, J lost 2 bases, and 26 bases lay in between. Here the CDR3 reads CASSQVKESFARVTNYGYTF. The CDR3 DNA is TGCGCCAGCAGCCAAGTGAAGGAGAGCTTCGCGCGGGTTACCAACTATGGCTACACCTTC.

CDR3 sequence: CASSATPDSGNTIYF. Written as DNA, the CDR3 is TGTGCCAGTAGTGCGACTCCTGACTCTGGAAACACCATATATTTT. This chain joins TRBV19 and TRBJ1-3, with unresolved D. Germline-derived CDR1 and CDR2 are LNHDA and SQIVND (reference sequence). V dropped 5 bases and J dropped 0 bases, with 11 bases sitting between them. The CDR3 is 15 residues long.

The rearrangement joins TRBV11-2 to TRBJ2-7; TRBD2 might be the D (6 bases). Per germline, CDR1 SGHAT and CDR2 FQNNGV. This CDR3 is 15 amino acids long. Trimming cost V 1 base and J 0 bases, with 10 bases left between them. Here the CDR3 DNA reads TGTGCCAGCAGCTTAGCCCGGGGGACCTCCTACGAGCAGTACTTC. Translation gives CASSLARGTSYEQYF.

This chain's CDR3 is CASSPRRGQRYEQYF. CDR3 nucleotides: TGTGCCAGCAGCCCGCGTAGAGGACAACGATACGAGCAGTACTTC. This sequence joins TRBV7-9 and TRBJ2-7; D might be TRBD1 (5 bases). CDR3 length equals 15 residues. CDR1 is SEHNR and CDR2 is FQNEAQ in the germline V gene (reference sequence). Between the trimmed V and J ends, which lost 5 bases and 4 bases, there was a span of 18 bases.

This rearrangement joins TRBV11-2 to TRBJ2-7, with D possibly TRBD2 on 6 matching bases. V was cut by 1 base and J by 6 bases, with 10 bases left in between. This CDR3 has 13 amino acids. Germline V gene lookup returns CDR1 SGHAT and CDR2 FQNNGV. The CDR3 spells CASSLAGEAEQYF. The CDR3, as DNA: TGTGCCAGCAGCTTAGCGGGGGAGGCCGAGCAGTACTTC. Drawing the rest from reference TRBV11-2 and TRBJ2-7, the complete variable domain is EAGVAQSPRYKIIEKRQSVAFWCNPISGHATLYWYQQILGQGPKLLIQFQNNGVVDDSQLPKDRFSAERLKGVDSTLKIQPAKLEDSAVYLCASSLAGEAEQYFGPGTRLTVT.

This sequence joins TRBV6-5 and TRBJ1-2; TRBD1 aligns across 7 bases. Germline V CDR1 and CDR2: MNHEY, SVGAGI. CDR3 length equals 14 residues. The V and J ends lost 5 bases and 3 bases, in that order; junction bases with no gene match: 6. CDR3 DNA: TGTGCCAGCAGTACGACAGGGAAGGACTATGGCTACACCTTC. Amino acid sequence: CASSTTGKDYGYTF.